This T cell receptor beta chain was documented in a study of T cell changes during pregnancy in multiple sclerosis. V shed 5 bases, J shed 2 bases, and the junction held 11 bases outside the gene matches. The CDR3 loop spans 16 amino acids. CDR1 LNHDA and CDR2 SQIVND come from the germline V gene (reference sequence). Measured with immunoSEQ multiplex PCR; TCRdb has only the in-frame clones, and not every one. The table lists some 50,000 clones, roughly 90% of them singletons. This TCR derives from a female donor in good health, enrolled as a control in a pregnancy study. The J gene is TRBJ2-5, the V gene TRBV19; 7 bases map to TRBD1. Sequencing was performed on peripheral blood, taken in the first trimester of pregnancy. In nucleotides, the CDR3 is TGTGCCAGTAGTCCACACGCCCTGGGACAGCAAGAGACCCAGTACTTC. Protein sequence: CASSPHALGQQETQYF. Together with reference TRBV19 and TRBJ2-5, the CDR3 gives the full variable domain: DGGITQSPKYLFRKEGQNVTLSCEQNLNHDAMYWYRQDPGQGLRLIYYSQIVNDFQKGDIAEGYSVSREKKESFPLTVTSAQKNPTAFYLCASSPHALGQQETQYFGPGTRLLVL.